The rows below give T cell receptor beta chains drawn from one sample of a study of cytomegalovirus exposure and HLA in healthy donors. Libraries were prepared by immunoSEQ multiplex PCR; TCRdb keeps only in-frame clonotypes and omits some of them. This sample carries tens of thousands of clones, about 70% of them seen once, and the ten largest clones take 7.5% to 8%. Sequencing was performed on PBMCs. The source is a man aged 40-49 years in good health and CMV-seropositive. CDR3s include the opening cysteine and the closing phenylalanine or tryptophan. The D gene is left open where the match is weak. Expanded clones are given a class, and other clones once, few, many or no size at all.

v_call	clone_size	d_call	j_call	cdr3_nt	cdr3_aa
TRBV7-7	.	.	TRBJ1-1	TGTGCTAGCAGCTTACAAATGAACACTGAAGCTTTCTTT	CASSLQMNTEAFF
TRBV27	.	.	TRBJ1-1	TGTGCCAGCAGTTTAGTTCCAGGGCTTAACACTGAAGCTTTCTTT	CASSLVPGLNTEAFF
TRBV6-5	.	TRBD2	TRBJ2-5	TGTGCCAGCAAAGCGGGGGGAGGGACCCAGTACTTC	CASKAGGGTQYF
TRBV7-3	.	.	TRBJ1-1	TGTGCCAGCATCCCAGGACACGCGAACACTGAAGCTTTCTTT	CASIPGHANTEAFF
TRBV5-4	few	.	TRBJ2-1	TGTGCCAGCAGGCCATACCGGGGGGCGGGGAGCTCCTACAATGAGCAGTTCTTC	CASRPYRGAGSSYNEQFF
TRBV30	.	TRBD1	TRBJ1-2	TGTGCCTGGAGTGTACGGGCAGGGGGCGACTATGGCTACACCTTC	CAWSVRAGGDYGYTF
TRBV6-1	few	.	TRBJ1-1	TGTGCCAGCAGTGAAGGGGGCTGGACTGAAGCTTTCTTT	CASSEGGWTEAFF
TRBV6-1	.	.	TRBJ1-1	TGTGCCAGCAGTGAAGGAGACAGAGAAGCTTTCTTT	CASSEGDREAFF
TRBV19	.	.	TRBJ1-2	TGTGCCAGTTCCCCTTCAGGGACGGGGGTCGTATATGGCTACACCTTC	CASSPSGTGVVYGYTF
TRBV2	.	.	TRBJ1-2	TGTGCCAGCAGTGAACGGGTCCGGAGTCCCTATGGCTACACCTTC	CASSERVRSPYGYTF
TRBV12-5	.	TRBD1	TRBJ1-5	TGTGCTAGTGGTCCCGACAGGGCTGAAGGTCAGCCCCAGCATTTT	CASGPDRAEGQPQHF
TRBV5-1	many	.	TRBJ2-3	TGCGCCAGCAGCTTCCTAGATACGCAGTATTTT	CASSFLDTQYF
TRBV29-1	.	.	TRBJ1-1	TGCAGCGTCAGAAGGACAGTGAACACTGAAGCTTTCTTT	CSVRRTVNTEAFF
TRBV5-5	.	.	TRBJ2-7	TGTGCCAGCAGCTTGGAGCCGGGACTGAACTACGAGCAGTACTTC	CASSLEPGLNYEQYF
TRBV5-6	.	TRBD1	TRBJ2-7	TGTGCCAGCAGCAGACTGGGACAGTTCTCGACCTACGAGCAGTACTTC	CASSRLGQFSTYEQYF
TRBV27	once	.	TRBJ2-7	TGTGCCAGTGCCATTAACCCCGGGGGATACGAGCAGTACTTC	CASAINPGGYEQYF